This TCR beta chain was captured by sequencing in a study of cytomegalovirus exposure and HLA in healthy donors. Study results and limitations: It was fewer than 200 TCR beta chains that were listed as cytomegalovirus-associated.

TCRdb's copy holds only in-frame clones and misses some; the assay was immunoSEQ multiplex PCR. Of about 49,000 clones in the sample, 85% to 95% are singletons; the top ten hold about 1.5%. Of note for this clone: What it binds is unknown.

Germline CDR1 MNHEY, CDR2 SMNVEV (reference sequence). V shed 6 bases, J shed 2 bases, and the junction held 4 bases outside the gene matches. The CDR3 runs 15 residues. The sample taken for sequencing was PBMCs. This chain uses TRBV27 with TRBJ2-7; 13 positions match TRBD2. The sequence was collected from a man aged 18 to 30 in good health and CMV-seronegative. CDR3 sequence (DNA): TGTGCCAGCAGCCCGGGACTAGCGGGAACCTACGAGCAGTACTTC. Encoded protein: CASSPGLAGTYEQYF.